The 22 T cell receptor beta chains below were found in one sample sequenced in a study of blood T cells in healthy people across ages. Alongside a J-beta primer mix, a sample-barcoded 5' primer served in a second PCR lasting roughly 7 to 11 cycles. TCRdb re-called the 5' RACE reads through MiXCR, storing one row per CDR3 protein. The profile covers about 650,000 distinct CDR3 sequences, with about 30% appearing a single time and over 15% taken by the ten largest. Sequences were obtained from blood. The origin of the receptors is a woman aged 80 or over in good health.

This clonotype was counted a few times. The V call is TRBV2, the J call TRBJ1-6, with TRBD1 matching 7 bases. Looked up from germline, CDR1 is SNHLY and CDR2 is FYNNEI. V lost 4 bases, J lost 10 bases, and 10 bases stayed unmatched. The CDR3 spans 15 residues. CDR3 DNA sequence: TGTGCCAGCAGTGCAAGCATTAGACAGGGATCACCCCTCCACTTT. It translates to CASSASIRQGSPLHF.

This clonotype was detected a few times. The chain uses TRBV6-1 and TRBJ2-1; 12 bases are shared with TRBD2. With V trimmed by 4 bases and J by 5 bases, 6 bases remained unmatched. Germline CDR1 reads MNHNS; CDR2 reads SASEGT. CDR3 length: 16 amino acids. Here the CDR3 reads CASSAFRTSGDNEQFF. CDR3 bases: TGTGCCAGCAGTGCATTTCGGACTAGCGGGGACAATGAGCAGTTCTTC.

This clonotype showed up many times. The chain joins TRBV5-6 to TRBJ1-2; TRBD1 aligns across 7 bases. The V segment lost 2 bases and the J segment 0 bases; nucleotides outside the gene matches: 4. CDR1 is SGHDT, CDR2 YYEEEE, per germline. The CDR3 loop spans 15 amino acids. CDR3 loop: CASSLGTVSNYGYTF. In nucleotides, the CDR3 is TGTGCCAGCAGCTTAGGGACAGTCTCTAACTATGGCTACACCTTC.

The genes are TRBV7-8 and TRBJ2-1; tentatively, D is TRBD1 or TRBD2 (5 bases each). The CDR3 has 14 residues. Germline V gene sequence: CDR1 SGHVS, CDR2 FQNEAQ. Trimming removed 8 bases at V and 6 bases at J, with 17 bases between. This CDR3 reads CASGLAAGTNEQFF. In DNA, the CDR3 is TGTGCCAGCGGCCTAGCAGCAGGGACCAATGAGCAGTTCTTC.

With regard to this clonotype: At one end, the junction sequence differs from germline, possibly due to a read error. CDR3 sequence reads: CASSLRTSGGGEQSF. CDR3 sequence (DNA): TGTGCCAGCAGCTTACGGACTAGCGGGGGGGGTGAGCAGTCCTTC. The chain is built from TRBV7-8 and TRBJ2-1, with 15 bases lining up with TRBD2. Germline values: CDR1 SGHVS, CDR2 FQNEAQ. This CDR3 has 15 residues. The full variable domain, in which reference TRBV7-8 and TRBJ2-1 provide the parts outside the CDR3, is GAGVSQSPRYKVAKRGQDVALRCDPISGHVSLFWYQQALGQGPEFLTYFQNEAQLDKSGLPSDRFFAERPEGSVSTLKIQRTQQEDSAVYLCASSLRTSGGGEQSFGPGTRLTVL.

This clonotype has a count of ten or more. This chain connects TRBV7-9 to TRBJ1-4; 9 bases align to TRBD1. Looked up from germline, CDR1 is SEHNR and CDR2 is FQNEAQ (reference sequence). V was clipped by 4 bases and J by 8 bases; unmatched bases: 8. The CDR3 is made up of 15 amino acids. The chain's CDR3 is CASSSTGTGLEKLFF. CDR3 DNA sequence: TGTGCCAGCAGCTCCACCGGGACAGGGTTGGAAAAACTGTTTTTT.

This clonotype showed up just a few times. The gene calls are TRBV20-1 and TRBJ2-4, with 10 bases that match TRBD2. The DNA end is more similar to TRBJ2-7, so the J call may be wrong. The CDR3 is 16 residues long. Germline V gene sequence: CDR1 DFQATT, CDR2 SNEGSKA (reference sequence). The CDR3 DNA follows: TGCAGTGCCGAGAATCTCAAGCGGGAGGGCCTCTACGAGCAGTACTTC. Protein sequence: CSAENLKREGLYEQYF.

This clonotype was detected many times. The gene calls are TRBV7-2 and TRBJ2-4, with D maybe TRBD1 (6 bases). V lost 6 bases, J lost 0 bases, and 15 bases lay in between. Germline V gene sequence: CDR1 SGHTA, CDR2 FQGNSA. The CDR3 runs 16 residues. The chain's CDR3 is CASRIQGSIAKNIQYF. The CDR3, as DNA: TGTGCCAGCAGGATACAGGGAAGTATAGCCAAAAACATTCAGTACTTC.

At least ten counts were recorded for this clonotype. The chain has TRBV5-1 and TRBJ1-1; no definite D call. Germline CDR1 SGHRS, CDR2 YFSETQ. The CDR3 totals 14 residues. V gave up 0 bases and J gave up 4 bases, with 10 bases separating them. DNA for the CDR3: TGCGCCAGCAGCTTGGATGCGGGAGGCACTGAAGCTTTCTTT. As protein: CASSLDAGGTEAFF.

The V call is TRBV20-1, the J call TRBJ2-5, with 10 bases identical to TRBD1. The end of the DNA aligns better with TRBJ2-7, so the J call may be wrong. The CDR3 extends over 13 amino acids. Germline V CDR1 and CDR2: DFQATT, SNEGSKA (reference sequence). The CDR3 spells CSAPRDRGYEQYF. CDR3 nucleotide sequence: TGCAGTGCCCCGCGGGACAGGGGCTACGAGCAGTACTTC.

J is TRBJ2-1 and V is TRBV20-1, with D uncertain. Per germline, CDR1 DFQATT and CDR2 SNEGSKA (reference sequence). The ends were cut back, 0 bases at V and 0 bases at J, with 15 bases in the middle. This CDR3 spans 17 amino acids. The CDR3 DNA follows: TGCAGTGCTAGAGATCTTCCCGCGGAGAGCTCCTACAATGAGCAGTTCTTC. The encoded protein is CSARDLPAESSYNEQFF.

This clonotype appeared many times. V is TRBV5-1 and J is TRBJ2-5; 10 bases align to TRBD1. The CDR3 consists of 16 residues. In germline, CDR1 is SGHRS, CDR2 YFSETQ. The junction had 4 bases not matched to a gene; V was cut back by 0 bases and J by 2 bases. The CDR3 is CASSLAGQGGQETQYF. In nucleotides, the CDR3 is TGCGCCAGCAGCTTGGCTGGACAGGGGGGACAAGAGACCCAGTACTTC.

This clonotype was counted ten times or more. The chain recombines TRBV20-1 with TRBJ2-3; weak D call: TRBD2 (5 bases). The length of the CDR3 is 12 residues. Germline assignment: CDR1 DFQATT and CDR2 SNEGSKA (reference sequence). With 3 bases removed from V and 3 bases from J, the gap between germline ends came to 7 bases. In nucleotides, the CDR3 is TGCAGTGCTAGGCCGGGGACAGATACGCAGTATTTT. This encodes CSARPGTDTQYF.

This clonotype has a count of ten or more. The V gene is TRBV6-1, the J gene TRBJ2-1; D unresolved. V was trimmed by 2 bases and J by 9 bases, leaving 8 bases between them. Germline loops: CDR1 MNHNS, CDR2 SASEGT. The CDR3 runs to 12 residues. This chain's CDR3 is CASSEQAREQFF. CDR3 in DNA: TGTGCCAGCAGTGAACAGGCCCGTGAGCAGTTCTTC.

The CDR3 here is CASSLETDRGGSPLHF. DNA for the CDR3: TGTGCCAGCAGTTTAGAGACCGACAGGGGGGGTTCACCCCTCCACTTT. The rearrangement uses TRBV12-3 or TRBV12-4 and TRBJ1-6; 9 bases are shared with TRBD1. V lost 1 base to trimming and J lost 9 bases; unmatched junction nucleotides: 7. There are 16 residues in the CDR3.

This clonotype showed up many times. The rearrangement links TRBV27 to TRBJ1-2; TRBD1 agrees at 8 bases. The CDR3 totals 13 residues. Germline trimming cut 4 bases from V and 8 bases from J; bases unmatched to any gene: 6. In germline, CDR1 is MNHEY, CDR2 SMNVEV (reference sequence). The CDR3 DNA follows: TGTGCCAGCAGTTCGACAGGGGTCTGGGGCTACACCTTC. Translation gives CASSSTGVWGYTF.

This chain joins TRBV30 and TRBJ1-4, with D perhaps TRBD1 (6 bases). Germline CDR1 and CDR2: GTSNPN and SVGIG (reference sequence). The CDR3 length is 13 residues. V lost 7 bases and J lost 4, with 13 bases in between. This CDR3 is CASKTGFNEKLFF. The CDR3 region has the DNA TGTGCCTCGAAGACAGGATTTAATGAAAAACTGTTTTTT.

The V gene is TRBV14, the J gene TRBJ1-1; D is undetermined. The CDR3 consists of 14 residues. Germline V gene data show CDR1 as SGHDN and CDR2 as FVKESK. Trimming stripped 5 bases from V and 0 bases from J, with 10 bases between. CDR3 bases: TGTGCCAGCAGCGCCCGGGTTTTGAACACTGAAGCTTTCTTT. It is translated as CASSARVLNTEAFF.

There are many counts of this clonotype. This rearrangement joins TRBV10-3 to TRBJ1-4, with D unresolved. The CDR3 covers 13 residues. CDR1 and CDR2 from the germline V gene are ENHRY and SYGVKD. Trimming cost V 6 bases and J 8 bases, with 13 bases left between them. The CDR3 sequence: CAISGSAGEKLFF. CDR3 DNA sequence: TGTGCCATCAGCGGGAGCGCGGGAGAAAAACTGTTTTTT.

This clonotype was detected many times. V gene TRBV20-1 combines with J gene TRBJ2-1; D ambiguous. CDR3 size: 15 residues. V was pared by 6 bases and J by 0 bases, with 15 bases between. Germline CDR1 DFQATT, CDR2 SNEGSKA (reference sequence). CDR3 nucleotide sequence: TGCAGTGCGAACACCGGTCGGAGCTCCTACAATGAGCAGTTCTTC. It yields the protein CSANTGRSSYNEQFF.

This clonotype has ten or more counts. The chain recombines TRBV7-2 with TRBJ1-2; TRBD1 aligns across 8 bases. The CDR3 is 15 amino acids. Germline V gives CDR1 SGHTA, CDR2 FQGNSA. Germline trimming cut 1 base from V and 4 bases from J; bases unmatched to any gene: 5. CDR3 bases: TGTGCCAGCAGCTTAGTCGGACAGGGCGGCTATGGCTACACCTTC. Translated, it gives CASSLVGQGGYGYTF. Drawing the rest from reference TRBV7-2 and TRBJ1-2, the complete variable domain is GAGVSQSPSNKVTEKGKDVELRCDPISGHTALYWYRQSLGQGLEFLIYFQGNSAPDKSGLPSDRFSAERTGGSVSTLTIQRTQQEDSAVYLCASSLVGQGGYGYTFGSGTRLTVV.

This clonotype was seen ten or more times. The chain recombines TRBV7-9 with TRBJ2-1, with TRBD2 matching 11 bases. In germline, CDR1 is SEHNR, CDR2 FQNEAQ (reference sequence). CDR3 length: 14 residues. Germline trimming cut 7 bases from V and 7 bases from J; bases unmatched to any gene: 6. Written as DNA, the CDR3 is TGTGCCAGCACCATGGGACTAGCGGCTAATGAGCAGTTCTTC. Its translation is CASTMGLAANEQFF.